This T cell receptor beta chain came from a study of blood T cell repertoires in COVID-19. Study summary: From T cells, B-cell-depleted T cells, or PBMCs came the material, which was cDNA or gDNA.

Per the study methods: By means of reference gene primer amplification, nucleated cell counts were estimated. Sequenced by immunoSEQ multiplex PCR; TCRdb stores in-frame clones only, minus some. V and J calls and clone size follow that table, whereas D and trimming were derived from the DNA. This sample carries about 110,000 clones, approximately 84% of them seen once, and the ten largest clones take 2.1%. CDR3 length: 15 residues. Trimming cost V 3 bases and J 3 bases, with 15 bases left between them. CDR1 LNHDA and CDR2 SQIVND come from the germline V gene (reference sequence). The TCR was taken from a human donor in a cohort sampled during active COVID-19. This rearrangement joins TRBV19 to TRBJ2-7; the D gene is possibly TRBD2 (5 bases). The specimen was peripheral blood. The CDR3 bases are TGTGCCAGTAGTATGAGGGATAATTCGATCTACGAGCAGTACTTC. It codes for CASSMRDNSIYEQYF.